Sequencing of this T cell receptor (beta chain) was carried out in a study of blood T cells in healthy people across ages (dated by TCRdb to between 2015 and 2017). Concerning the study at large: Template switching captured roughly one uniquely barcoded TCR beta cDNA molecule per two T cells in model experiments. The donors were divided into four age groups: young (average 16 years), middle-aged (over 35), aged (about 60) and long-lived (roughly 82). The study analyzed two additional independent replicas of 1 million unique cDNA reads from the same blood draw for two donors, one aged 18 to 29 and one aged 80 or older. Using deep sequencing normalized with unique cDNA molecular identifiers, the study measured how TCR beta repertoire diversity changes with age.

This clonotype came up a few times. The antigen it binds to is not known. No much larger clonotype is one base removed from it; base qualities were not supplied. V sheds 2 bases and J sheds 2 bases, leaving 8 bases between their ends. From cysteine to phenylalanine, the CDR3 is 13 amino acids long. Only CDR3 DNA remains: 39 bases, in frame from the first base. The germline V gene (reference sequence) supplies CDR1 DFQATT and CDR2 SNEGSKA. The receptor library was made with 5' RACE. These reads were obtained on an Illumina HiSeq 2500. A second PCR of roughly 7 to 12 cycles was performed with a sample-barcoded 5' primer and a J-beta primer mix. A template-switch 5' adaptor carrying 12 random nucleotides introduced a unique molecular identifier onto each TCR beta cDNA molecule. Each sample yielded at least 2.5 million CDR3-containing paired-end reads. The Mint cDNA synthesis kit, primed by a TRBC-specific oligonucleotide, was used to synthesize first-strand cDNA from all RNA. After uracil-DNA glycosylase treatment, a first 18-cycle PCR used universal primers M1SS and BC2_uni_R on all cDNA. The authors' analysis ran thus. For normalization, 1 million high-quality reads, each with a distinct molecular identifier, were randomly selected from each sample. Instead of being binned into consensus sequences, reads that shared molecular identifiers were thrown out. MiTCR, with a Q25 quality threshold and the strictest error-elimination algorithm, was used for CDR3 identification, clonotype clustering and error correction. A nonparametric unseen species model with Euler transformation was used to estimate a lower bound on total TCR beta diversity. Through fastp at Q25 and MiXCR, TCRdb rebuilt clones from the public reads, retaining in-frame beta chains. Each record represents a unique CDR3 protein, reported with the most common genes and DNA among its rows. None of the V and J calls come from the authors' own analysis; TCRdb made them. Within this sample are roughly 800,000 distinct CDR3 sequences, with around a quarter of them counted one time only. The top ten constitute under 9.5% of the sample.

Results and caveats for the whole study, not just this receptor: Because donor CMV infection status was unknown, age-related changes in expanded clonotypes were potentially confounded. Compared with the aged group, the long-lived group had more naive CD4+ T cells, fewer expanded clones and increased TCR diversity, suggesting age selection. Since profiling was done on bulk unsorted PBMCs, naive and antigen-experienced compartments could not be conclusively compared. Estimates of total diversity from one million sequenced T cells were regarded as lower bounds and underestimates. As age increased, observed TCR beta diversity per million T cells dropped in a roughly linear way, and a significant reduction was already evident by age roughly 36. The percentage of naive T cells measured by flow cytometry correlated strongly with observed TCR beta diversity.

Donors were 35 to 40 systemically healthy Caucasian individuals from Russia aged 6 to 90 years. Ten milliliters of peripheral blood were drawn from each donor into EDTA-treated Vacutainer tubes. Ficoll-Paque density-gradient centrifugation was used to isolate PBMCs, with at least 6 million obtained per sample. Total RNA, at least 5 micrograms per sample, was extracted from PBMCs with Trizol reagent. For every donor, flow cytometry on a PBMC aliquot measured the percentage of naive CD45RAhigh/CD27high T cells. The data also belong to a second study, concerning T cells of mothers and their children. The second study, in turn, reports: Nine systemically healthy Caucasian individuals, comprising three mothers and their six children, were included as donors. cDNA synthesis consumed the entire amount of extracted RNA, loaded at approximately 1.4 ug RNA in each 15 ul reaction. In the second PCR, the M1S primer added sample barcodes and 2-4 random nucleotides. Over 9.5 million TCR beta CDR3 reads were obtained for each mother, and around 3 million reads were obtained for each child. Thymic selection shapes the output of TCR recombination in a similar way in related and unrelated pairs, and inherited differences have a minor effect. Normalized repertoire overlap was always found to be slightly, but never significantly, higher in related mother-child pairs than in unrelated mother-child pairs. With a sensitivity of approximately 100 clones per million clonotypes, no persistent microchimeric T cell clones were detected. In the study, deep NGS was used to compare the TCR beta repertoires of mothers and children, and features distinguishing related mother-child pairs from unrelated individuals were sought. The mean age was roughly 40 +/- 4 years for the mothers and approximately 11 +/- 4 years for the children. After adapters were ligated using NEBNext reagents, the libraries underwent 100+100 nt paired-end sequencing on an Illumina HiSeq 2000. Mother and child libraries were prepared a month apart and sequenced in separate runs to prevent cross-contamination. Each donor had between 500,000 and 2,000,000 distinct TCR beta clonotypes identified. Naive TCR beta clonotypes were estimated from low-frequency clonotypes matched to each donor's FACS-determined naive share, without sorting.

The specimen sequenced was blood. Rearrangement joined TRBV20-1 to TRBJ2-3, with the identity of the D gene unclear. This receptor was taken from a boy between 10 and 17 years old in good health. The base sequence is TGCAGTGCTAGAAGCAGGCCCACAGATACGCAGTATTTT. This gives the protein CSARSRPTDTQYF.